This T cell receptor beta chain was identified during a study of blood T cell repertoires in COVID-19. Germline V lookup: CDR1 GTSNPN, CDR2 SVGIG (reference sequence). The CDR3 has 14 amino acids. The V gene end was trimmed by 8 bases and the J gene end by 2 bases; junction bases not matched to a gene: 9. TCRdb's table, derived via immunoSEQ multiplex PCR, lists solely in-frame clones and lacks some. The sample consists of about 280,000 clones, roughly 87% of them appearing once. The material sequenced was peripheral blood. This receptor was taken from a woman aged 45 to 65 who had recovered from COVID-19. The V call is TRBV30, the J call TRBJ1-3, with 7 bases identical to TRBD1. The CDR3 reads CARRDRGTGNTIYF. CDR3 sequence (DNA): TGTGCCCGCCGGGACAGAGGGACTGGAAACACCATATATTTT.